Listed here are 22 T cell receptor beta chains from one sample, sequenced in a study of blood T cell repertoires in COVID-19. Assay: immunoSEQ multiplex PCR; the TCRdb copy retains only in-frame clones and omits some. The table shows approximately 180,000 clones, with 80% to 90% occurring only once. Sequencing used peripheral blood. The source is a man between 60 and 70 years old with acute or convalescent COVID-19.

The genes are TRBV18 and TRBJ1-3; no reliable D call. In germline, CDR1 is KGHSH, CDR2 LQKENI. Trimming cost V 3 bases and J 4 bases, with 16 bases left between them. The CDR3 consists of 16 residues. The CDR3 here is CASSPGFTKEGNTIYF. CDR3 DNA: TGTGCCAGCTCACCGGGCTTCACAAAAGAGGGAAACACCATATATTTT.

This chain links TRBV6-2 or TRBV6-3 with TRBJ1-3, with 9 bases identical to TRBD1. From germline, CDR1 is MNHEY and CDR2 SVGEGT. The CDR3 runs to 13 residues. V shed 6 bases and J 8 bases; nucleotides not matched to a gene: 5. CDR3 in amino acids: CASSPDRGYTIYF. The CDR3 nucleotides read TGTGCCAGCAGCCCGGACAGGGGCTACACCATATATTTT.

CDR3 DNA: TGTGCCAGCAGCATAACCGGGGGGCCCCAGCATTTT. Amino acid sequence: CASSITGGPQHF. The chain recombines TRBV28 with TRBJ1-5; a weak D match, TRBD1 (5 bases). V lost 6 bases and J 9 bases, leaving 12 bases between the germline ends. The CDR3 is made up of 12 amino acids. Germline lookup yields CDR1 MDHEN and CDR2 SYDVKM.

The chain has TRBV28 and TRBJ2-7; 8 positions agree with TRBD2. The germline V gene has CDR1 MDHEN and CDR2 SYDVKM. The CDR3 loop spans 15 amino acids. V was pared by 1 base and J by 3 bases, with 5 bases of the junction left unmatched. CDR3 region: CASSLSSSGHYEQYF. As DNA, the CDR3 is TGTGCCAGCAGTTTATCGTCTAGCGGGCACTACGAGCAGTACTTC.

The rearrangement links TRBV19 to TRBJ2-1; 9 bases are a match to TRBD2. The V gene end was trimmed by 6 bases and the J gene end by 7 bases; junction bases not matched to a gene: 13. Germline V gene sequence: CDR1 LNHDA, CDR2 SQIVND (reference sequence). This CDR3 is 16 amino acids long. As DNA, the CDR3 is TGTGCCAGTAGCCCTCGGAAGCGGGAGGCGGGGAATGAGCAGTTCTTC. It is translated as CASSPRKREAGNEQFF.

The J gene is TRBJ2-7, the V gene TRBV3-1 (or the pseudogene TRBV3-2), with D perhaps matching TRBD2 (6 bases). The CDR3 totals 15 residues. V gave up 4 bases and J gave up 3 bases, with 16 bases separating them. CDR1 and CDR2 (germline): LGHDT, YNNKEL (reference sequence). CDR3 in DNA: TGTGCCAGCAGCCCCACGTTCGGGGGAGGCTACGAGCAGTACTTC. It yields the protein CASSPTFGGGYEQYF.

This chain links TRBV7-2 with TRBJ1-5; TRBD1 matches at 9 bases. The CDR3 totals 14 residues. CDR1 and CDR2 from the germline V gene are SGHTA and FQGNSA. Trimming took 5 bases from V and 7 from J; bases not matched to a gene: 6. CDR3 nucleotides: TGTGCCAGCAGCGCGACAGGGGGGCCCCAGCCCCAGCATTTT. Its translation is CASSATGGPQPQHF.

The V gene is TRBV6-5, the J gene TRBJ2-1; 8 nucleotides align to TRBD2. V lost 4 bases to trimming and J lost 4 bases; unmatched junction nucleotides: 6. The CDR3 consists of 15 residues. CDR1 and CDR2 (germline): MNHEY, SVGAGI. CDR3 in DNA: TGTGCCAGCAGTTCCGGGACTAGAAGGTACAATGAGCAGTTCTTC. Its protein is CASSSGTRRYNEQFF.

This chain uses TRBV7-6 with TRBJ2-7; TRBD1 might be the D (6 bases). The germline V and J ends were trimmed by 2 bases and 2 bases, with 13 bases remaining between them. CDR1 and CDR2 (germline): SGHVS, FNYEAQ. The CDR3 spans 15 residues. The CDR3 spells CASSLNQGPTYEQYF. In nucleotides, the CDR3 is TGTGCCAGCAGCTTAAACCAGGGGCCCACCTACGAGCAGTACTTC.

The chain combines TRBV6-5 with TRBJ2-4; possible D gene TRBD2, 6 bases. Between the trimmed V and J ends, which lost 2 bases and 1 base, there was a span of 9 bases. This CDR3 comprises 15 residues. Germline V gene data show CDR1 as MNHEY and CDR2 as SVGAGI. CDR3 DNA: TGTGCCAGCAGTTACGGCGGGGTGGCCAAAAACATTCAGTACTTC. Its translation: CASSYGGVAKNIQYF.

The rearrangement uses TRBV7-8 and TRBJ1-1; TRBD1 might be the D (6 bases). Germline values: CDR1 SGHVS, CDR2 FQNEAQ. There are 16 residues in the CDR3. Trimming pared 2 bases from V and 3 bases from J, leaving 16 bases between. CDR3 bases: TGTGCCAGCAGCTTAAGGGGGGGATTGTATGACACTGAAGCTTTCTTT. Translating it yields CASSLRGGLYDTEAFF.

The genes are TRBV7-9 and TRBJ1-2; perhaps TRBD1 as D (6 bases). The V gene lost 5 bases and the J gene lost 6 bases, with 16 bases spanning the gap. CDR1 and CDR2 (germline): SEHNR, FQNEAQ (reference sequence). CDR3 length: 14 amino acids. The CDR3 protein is CASSPTGNTNGYTF. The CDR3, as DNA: TGTGCCAGCAGCCCAACAGGGAATACGAATGGCTACACCTTC.

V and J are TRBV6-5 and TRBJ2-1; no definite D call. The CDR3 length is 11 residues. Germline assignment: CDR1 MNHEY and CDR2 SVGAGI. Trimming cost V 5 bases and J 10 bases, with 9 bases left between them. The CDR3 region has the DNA TGTGCCAGCAGTACCCCTATCGAGCAGTTCTTC. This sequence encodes CASSTPIEQFF.

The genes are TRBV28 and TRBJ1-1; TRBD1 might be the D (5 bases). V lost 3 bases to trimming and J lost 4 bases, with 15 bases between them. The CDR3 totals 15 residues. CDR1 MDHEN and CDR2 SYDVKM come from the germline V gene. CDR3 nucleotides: TGTGCCAGCAGTTTGGGGCGGGGGTATGGCACTGAAGCTTTCTTT. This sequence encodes CASSLGRGYGTEAFF.

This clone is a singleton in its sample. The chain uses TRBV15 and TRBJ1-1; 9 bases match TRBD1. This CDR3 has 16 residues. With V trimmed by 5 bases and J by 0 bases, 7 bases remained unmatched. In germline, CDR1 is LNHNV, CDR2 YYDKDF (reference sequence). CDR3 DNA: TGTGCCACCAGCGCTTCCGGGACAGGGTTGAACACTGAAGCTTTCTTT. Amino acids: CATSASGTGLNTEAFF.

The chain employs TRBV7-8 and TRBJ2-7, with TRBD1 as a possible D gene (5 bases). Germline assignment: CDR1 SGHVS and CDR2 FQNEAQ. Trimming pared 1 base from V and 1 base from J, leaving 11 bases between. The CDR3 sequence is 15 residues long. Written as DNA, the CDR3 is TGTGCCAGCAGCTTAGAGGGGCAGCTATCCTACGAGCAGTACTTC. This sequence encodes CASSLEGQLSYEQYF.

The CDR3 DNA is TGTGCCAGCTCACCCTACGATCTTGGTCAGCCCCAGCATTTT. Its protein product is CASSPYDLGQPQHF. The chain carries TRBV18 and TRBJ1-5; D gene unclear. Germline-derived CDR1 and CDR2 are KGHSH and LQKENI. The CDR3 covers 14 residues. Trimming removed 3 bases from V and 6 bases from J, with 12 bases in between. Complete variable domain (other parts from reference TRBV18 and TRBJ1-5): NAGVMQNPRHLVRRRGQEARLRCSPMKGHSHVYWYRQLPEEGLKFMVYLQKENIIDESGMPKERFSAEFPKEGPSILRIQQVVRGDSAAYFCASSPYDLGQPQHFGDGTRLSIL.

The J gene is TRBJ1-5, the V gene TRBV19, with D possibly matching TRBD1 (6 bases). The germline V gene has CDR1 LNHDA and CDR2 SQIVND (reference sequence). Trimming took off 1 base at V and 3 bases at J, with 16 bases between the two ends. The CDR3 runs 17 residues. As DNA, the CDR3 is TGTGCCAGTAGTATAGTTGGGGGCCCAGCTTCCAATCAGCCCCAGCATTTT. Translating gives CASSIVGGPASNQPQHF.

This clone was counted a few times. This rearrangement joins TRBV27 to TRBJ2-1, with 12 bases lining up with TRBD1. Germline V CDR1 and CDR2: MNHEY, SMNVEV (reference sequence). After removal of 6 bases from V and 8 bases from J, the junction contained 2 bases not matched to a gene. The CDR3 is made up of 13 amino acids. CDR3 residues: CASRGQGAHEQFF. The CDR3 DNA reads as TGTGCCAGCAGGGGACAGGGGGCTCATGAGCAGTTCTTC.

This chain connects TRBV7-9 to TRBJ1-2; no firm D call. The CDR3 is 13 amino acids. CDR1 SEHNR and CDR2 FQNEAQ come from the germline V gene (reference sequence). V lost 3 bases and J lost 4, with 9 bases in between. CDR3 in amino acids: CASSFGEAYGYTF. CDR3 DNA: TGTGCCAGCAGCTTCGGGGAGGCCTATGGCTACACCTTC.

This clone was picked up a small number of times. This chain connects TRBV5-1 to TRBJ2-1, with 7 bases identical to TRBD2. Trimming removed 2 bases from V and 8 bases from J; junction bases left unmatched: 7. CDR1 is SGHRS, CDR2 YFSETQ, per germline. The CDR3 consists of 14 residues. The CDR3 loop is CASSLTSDRDEQFF. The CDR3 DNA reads TGCGCCAGCAGCTTAACTAGCGATAGGGATGAGCAGTTCTTC.

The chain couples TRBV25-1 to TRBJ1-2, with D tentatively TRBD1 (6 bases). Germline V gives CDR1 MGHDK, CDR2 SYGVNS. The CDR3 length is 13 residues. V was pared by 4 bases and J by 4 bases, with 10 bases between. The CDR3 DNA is TGTGCCAGCAGTGGAACAGGGTCCTATGGCTACACCTTC. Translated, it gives CASSGTGSYGYTF.